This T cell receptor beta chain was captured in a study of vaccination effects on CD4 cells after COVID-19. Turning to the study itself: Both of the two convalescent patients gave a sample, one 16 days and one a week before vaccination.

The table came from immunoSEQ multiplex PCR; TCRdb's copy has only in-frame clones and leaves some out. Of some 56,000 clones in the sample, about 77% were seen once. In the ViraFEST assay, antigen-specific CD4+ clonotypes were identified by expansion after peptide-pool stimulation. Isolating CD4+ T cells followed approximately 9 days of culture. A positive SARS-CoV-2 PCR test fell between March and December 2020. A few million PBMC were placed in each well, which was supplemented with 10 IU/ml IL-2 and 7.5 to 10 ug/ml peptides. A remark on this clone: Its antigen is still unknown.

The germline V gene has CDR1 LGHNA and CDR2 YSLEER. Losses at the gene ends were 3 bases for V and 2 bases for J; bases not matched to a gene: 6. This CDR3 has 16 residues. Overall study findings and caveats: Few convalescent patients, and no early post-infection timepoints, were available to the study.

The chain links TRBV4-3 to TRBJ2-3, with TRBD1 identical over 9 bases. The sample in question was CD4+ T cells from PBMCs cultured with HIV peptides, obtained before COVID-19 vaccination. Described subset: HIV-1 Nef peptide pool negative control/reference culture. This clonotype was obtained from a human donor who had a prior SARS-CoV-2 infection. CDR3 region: CASSQTGGVPTDTQYF. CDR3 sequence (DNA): TGCGCCAGCAGCCAGACAGGGGGTGTCCCCACAGATACGCAGTATTTT.